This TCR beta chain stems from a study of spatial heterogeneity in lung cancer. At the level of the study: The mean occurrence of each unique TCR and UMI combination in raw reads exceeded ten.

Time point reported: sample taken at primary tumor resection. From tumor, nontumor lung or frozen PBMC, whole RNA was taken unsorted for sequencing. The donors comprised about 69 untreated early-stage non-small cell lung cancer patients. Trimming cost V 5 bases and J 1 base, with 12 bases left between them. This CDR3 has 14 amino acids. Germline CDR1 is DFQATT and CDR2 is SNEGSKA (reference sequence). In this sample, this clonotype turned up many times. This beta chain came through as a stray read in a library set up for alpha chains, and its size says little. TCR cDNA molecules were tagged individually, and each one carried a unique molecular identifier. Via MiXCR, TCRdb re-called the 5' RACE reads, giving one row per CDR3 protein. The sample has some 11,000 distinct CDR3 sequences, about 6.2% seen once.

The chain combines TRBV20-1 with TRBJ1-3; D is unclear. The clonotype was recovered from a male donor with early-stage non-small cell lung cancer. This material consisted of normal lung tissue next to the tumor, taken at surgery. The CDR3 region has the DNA TGCAGTGCTCCCCCAGCGGGGTCTGGAAACACCATATATTTT. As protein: CSAPPAGSGNTIYF.